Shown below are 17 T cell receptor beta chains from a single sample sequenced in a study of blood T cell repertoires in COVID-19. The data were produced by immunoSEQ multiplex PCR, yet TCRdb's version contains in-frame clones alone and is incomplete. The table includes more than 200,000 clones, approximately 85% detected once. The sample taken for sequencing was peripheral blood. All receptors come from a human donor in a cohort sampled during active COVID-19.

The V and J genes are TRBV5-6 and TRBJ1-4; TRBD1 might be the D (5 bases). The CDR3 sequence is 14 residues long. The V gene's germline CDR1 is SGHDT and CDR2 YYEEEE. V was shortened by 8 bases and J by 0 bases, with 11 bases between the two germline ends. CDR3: CASSSGATNEKLFF. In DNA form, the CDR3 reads TGTGCCAGTTCCTCGGGGGCAACTAATGAAAAACTGTTTTTT.

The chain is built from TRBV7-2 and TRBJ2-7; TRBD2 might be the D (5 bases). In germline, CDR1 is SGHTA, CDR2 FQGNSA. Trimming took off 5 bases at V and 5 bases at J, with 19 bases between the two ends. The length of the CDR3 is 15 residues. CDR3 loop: CASSPPPRAANEQYF. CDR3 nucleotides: TGTGCCAGCAGCCCACCTCCGCGGGCAGCCAACGAGCAGTACTTC. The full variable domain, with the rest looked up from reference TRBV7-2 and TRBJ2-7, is GAGVSQSPSNKVTEKGKDVELRCDPISGHTALYWYRQSLGQGLEFLIYFQGNSAPDKSGLPSDRFSAERTGGSVSTLTIQRTQQEDSAVYLCASSPPPRAANEQYFGPGTRLTVT.

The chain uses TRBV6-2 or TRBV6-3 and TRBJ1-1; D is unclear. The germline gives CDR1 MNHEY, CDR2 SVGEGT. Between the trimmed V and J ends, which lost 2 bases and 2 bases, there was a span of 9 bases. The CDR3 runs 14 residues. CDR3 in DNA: TGTGCCAGCAGTTACGCGGGATCTAACACTGAAGCTTTCTTT. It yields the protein CASSYAGSNTEAFF.

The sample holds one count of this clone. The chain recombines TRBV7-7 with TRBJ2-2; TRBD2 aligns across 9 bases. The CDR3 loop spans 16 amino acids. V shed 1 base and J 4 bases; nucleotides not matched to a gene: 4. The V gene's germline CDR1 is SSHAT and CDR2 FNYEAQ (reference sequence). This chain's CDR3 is CASSLDLAGSTGELFF. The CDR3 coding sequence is TGTGCCAGCAGCTTAGATCTAGCGGGGTCCACCGGGGAGCTGTTTTTT.

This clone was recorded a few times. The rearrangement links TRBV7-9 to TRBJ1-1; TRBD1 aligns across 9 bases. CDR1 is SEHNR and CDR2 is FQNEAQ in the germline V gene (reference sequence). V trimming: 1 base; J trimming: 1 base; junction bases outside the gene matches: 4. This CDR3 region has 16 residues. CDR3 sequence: CASSLDGGQGNTEAFF. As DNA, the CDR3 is TGTGCCAGCAGCTTAGATGGGGGACAGGGGAACACTGAAGCTTTCTTT.

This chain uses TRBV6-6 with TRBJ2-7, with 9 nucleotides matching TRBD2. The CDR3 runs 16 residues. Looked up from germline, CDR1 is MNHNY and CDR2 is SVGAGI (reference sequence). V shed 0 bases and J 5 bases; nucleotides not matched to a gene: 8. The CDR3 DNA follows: TGTGCCAGCAGTTACTCGTCTAGCGGGATCGTCCACGAGCAGTACTTC. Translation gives CASSYSSSGIVHEQYF.

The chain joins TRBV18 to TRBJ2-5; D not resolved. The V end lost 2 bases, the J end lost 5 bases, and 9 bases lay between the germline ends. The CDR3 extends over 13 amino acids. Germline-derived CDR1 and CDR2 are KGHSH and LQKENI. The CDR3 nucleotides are TGTGCCAGCTCACCAACGCCCGGGGAGACCCAGTACTTC. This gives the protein CASSPTPGETQYF.

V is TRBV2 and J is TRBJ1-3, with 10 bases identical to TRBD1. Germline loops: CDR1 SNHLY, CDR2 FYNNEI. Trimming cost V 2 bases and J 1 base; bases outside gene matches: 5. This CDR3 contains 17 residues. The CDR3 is CASSEIGTGASGNTIYF. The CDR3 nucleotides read TGTGCCAGCAGTGAAATAGGGACAGGGGCTTCTGGAAACACCATATATTTT.

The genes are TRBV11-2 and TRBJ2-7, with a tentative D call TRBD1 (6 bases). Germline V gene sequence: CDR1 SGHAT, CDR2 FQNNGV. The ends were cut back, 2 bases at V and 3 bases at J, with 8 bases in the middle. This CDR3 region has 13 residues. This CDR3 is CASSLNRVYEQYF. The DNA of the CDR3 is TGTGCCAGCAGCTTAAACAGGGTCTACGAGCAGTACTTC.

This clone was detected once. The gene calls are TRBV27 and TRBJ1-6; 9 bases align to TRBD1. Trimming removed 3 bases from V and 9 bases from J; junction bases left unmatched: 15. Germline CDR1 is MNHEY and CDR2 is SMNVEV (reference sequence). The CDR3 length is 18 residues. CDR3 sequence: CASSFPPRQTGGPSPLHF. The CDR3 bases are TGTGCCAGCAGTTTCCCCCCTCGTCAAACAGGGGGCCCTTCACCCCTCCACTTT.

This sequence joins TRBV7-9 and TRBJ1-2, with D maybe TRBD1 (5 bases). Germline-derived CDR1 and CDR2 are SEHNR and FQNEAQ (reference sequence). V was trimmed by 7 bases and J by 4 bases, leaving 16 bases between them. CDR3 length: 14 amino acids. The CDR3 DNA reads TGTGCCAGCACCCGGCCCAGGGCACTCTATGGCTACACCTTC. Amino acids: CASTRPRALYGYTF.

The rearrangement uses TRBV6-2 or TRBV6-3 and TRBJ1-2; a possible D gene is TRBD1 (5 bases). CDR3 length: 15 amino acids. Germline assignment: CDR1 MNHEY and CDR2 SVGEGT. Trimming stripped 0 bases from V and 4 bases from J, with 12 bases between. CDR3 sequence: CASSYSMPGIYGYTF. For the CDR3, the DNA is TGTGCCAGCAGTTACTCGATGCCAGGGATCTATGGCTACACCTTC.

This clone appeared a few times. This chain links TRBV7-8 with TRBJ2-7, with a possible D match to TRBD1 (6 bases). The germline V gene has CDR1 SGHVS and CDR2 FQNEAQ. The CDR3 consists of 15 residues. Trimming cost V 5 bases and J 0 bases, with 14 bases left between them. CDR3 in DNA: TGTGCCAGCAGCCTAGGGACGGACAGCTCCTACGAGCAGTACTTC. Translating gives CASSLGTDSSYEQYF.

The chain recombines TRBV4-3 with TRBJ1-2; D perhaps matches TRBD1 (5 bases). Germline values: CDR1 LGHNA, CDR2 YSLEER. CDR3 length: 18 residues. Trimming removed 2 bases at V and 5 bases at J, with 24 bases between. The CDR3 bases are TGCGCCAGCAGCCAAAAAGGGCATTCTCGCAGGGCGTTATATGGCTACACCTTC. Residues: CASSQKGHSRRALYGYTF.

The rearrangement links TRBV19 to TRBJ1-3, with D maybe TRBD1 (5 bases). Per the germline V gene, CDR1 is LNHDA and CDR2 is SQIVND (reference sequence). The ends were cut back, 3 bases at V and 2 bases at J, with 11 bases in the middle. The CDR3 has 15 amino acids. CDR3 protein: CASSIGAGPGNTIYF. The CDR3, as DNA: TGTGCCAGTAGTATTGGGGCAGGGCCTGGAAACACCATATATTTT.

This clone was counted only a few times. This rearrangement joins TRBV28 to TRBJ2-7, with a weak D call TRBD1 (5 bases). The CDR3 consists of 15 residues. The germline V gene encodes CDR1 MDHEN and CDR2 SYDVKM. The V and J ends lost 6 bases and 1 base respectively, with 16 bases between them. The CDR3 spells CASSPLDPGSYEQYF. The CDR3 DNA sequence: TGTGCCAGCAGCCCTTTGGATCCAGGGTCCTACGAGCAGTACTTC. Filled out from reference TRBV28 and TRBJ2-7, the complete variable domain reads DVKVTQSSRYLVKRTGEKVFLECVQDMDHENMFWYRQDPGLGLRLIYFSYDVKMKEKGDIPEGYSVSREKKERFSLILESASTNQTSMYLCASSPLDPGSYEQYFGPGTRLTVT.

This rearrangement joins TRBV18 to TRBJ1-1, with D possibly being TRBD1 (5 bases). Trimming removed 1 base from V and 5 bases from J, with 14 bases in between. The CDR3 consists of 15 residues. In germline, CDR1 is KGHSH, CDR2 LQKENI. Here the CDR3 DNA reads TGTGCCAGCTCACCACGGCAGGGTGTCTATACTGAAGCTTTCTTT. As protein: CASSPRQGVYTEAFF.